This T cell receptor beta chain derives from a study of CD8+CD57+ T cells in acquired aplastic anemia. Study-wide context: On average, sorted CD4+ and CD8+ cells gave approximately 3 ug of DNA.

Genomic DNA was employed as the template in profiling TCR beta VDJ and CDR3. Via MiXCR, TCRdb re-called the reads, giving one row per CDR3 protein. The profile covers 310,000 or so distinct CDR3 sequences, with 45% to 65% appearing a single time and approximately 1.3% taken by the ten largest. This clonotype was recorded a few times. The antigen is undetermined. Only patients with CD8+CD57+ cell expansion on flow cytometry were chosen for sequencing. None of the patients had been given any therapy when their blood was sampled. Study-level points and caveats: Statistical testing detected no significant gap in CD8+ Simpson's diversity between patients and controls.

The CDR3 totals 13 residues. V lost 0 bases and J 5 bases, leaving 9 bases between the germline ends. Per the germline V gene, CDR1 is SGDLS and CDR2 is YYNGEE. The sequence came from a human donor with aplastic anemia. Sequencing was performed on sorted CD4+, CD8+, or CD8+CD57+ T cells (not recorded which) from PBMCs. V and J are TRBV9 and TRBJ2-7; no firm D call. The CDR3 is CASSVAAGNEQYF. Here the CDR3 DNA reads TGTGCCAGCAGCGTAGCGGCTGGGAACGAGCAGTACTTC.